This TCR beta chain was identified in a study of post-analysis software for immune sequencing data. Prepared TCR beta cDNA libraries contained unique molecular identifiers. Each CDR3 protein is one row after TCRdb ran MiXCR on the PCR reads. The table has about 500,000 distinct CDR3 sequences, roughly 45% seen once; the top ten hold roughly 12%. Concerning this clonotype: Antigen specificity is unknown.

The V segment lost 7 bases and the J segment 4 bases; nucleotides outside the gene matches: 7. Germline V lookup: CDR1 SQVTM, CDR2 ANQGSEA. CDR3 length equals 14 residues. General study findings and limits: Patients used about five TRBV segments, including TRBV5-6, TRBV5-1 and TRBV20-1, more often than controls.

The clonotype originates from a girl between 10 and 17 years old with multiple sclerosis. This chain joins TRBV29-1 and TRBJ2-2, with 9 bases matching TRBD1. The sequencing sample was made of blood. Written as DNA, the CDR3 is TGCAGCGGGAGGACAGGGGCGTCCACCGGGGAGCTGTTTTTT. Its translation is CSGRTGASTGELFF.